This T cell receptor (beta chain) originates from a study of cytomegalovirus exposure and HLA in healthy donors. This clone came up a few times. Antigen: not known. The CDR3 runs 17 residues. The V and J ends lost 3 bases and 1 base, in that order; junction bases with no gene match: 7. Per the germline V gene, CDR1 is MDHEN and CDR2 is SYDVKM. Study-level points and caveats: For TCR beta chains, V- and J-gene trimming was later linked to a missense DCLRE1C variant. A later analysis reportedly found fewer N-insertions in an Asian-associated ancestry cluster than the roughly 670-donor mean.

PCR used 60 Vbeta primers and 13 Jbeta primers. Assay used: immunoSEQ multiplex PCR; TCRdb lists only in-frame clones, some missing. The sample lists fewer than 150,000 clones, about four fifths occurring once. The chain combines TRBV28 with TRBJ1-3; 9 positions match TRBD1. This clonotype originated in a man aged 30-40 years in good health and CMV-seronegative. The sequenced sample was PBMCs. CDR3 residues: CASSLSLGQGSGNTIYF. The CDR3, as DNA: TGTGCCAGCAGTTTGTCTTTGGGACAGGGATCTGGAAACACCATATATTTT.